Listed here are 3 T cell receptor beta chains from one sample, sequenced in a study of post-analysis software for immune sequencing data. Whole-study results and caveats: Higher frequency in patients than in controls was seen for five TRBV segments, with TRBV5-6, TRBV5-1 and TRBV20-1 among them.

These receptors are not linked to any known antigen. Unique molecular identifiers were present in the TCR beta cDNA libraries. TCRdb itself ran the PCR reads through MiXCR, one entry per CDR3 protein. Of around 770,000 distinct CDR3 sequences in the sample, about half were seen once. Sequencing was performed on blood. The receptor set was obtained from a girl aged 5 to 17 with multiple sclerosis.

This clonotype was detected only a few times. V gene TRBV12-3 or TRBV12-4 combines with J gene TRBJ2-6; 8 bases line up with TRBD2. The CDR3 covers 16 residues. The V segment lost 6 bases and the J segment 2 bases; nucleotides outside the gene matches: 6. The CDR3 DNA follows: TGTGCCAGCAGATTCCTCGGGAGGGCTGGGGCCAACGTCCTGACTTTC. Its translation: CASRFLGRAGANVLTF.

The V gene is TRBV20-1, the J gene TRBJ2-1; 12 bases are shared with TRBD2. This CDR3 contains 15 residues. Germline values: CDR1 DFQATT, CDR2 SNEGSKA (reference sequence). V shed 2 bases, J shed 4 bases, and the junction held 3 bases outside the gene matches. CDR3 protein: CSARKGLAGYNEQFF. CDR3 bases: TGCAGTGCTAGAAAAGGACTAGCGGGATACAATGAGCAGTTCTTC.

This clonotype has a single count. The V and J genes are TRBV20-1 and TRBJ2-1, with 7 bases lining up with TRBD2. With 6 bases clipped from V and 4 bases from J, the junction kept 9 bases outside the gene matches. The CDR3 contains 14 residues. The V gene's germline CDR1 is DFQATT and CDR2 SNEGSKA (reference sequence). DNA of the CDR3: TGCAGTGCCCCCTGGGGGGGGTCTTACAATGAGCAGTTCTTC. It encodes CSAPWGGSYNEQFF.